The sequence of this T cell receptor beta chain was determined in a study of blood T cell repertoires in COVID-19. On the study more broadly: Samples came from the United States, Italy and Spain, spanning acute and convalescent COVID-19. T cells, B-cell-depleted T cells, or PBMCs supplied cDNA or gDNA.

V lost 0 bases, J lost 5 bases, and 13 bases lay in between. The length of the CDR3 is 16 residues. The V gene's germline CDR1 is LGHNA and CDR2 YSLEER. Authors' data handling: Amplification from reference gene primers served as the basis for estimated nucleated cell counts. TCRdb's table, derived via immunoSEQ multiplex PCR, lists solely in-frame clones and lacks some. V, J and clone size are taken as reported in that table, and D and trimming were inferred from the DNA itself. The sample shows some 320,000 clones, 87% of them seen only once. This receptor was taken from a woman in her forties or fifties who had recovered from COVID-19. The V call is TRBV4-3, the J call TRBJ1-4; D possibly corresponds to TRBD1 (6 bases). Sequenced material: peripheral blood. The CDR3 DNA reads TGCGCCAGCAGCCAAGATTGGGGGAGGGGGAATGAAAAACTGTTTTTT. It yields the protein CASSQDWGRGNEKLFF.